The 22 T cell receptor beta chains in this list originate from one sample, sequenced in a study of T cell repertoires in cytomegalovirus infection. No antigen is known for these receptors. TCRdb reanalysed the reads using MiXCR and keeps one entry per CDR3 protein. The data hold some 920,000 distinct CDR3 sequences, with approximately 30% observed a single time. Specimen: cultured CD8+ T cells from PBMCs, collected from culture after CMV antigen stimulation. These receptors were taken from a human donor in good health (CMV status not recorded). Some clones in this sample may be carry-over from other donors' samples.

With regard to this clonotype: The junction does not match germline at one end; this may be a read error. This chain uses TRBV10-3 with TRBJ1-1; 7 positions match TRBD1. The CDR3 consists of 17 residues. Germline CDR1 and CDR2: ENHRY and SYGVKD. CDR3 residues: CAIRSVYRGGTDTKAFF. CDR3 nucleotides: TGTGCCATCAGAAGTGTTTACAGGGGCGGTACGGACACTAAAGCTTTCTTT.

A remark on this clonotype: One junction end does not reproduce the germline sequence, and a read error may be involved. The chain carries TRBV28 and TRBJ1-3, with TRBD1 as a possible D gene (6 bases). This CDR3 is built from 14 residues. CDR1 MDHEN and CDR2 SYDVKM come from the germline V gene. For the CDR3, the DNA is TGTGCCAGCAGTTTACGGGGGCCTGGAAACACCGTATATTTT. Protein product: CASSLRGPGNTVYF. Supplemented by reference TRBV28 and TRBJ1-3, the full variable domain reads DVKVTQSSRYLVKRTGEKVFLECVQDMDHENMFWYRQDPGLGLRLIYFSYDVKMKEKGDIPEGYSVSREKKERFSLILESASTNQTSMYLCASSLRGPGNTVYFGEGSWLTVV.

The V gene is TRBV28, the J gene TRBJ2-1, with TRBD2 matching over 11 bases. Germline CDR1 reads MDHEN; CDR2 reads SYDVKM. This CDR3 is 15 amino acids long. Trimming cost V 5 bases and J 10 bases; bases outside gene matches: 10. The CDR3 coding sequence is TGTGCCAGCAGTCCACCGGGACTAGCGGTATGGGAGCAGTTCTTC. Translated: CASSPPGLAVWEQFF.

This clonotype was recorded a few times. CDR3 nucleotides: TGCAGCGTTGACGGGTCAATGGGCACAGATACGCAGTATTTT. Amino acids: CSVDGSMGTDTQYF. The V call is TRBV29-1, the J call TRBJ2-3, with unresolved D. The V end lost 3 bases, the J end lost 1 base, and 11 bases lay between the germline ends. This CDR3 contains 14 residues. Germline V CDR1 and CDR2: SQVTM, ANQGSEA.

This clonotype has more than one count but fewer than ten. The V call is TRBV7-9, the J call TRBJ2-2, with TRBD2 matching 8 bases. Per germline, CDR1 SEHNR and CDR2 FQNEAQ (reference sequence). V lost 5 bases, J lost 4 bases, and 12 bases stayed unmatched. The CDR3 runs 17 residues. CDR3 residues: CASSHGTGGLITGELFF. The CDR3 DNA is TGTGCCAGCAGCCATGGAACGGGGGGGCTTATCACCGGGGAGCTGTTTTTT.

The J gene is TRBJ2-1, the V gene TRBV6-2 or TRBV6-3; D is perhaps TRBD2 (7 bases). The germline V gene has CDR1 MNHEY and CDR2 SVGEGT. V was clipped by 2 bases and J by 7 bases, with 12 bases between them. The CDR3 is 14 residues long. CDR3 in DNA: TGTGCCAGCAGTTACGAGGGGGGGGCGAATGAGCAGTTCTTC. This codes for CASSYEGGANEQFF.

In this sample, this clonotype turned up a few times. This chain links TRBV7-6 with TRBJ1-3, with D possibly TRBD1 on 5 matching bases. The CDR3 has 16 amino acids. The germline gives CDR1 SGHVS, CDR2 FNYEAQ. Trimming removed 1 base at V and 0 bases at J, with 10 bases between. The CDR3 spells CASSLGTGFSGNTIYF. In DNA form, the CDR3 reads TGTGCCAGCAGCTTAGGAACAGGTTTCTCTGGAAACACCATATATTTT.

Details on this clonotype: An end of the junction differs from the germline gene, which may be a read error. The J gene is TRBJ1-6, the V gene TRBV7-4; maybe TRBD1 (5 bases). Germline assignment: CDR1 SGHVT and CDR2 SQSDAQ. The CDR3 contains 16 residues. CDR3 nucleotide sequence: TGTGTCAGCAGCTTCAACAGAGAGGGGCCAAATTCACCCCTCCACTTT. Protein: CVSSFNREGPNSPLHF.

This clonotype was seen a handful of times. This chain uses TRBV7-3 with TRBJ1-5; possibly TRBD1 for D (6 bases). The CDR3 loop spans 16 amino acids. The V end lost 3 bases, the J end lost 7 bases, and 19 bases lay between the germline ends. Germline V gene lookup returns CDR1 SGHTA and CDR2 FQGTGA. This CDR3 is CASSLGHRDVNQPQHF. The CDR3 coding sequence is TGTGCCAGCAGCTTGGGACACCGGGACGTCAACCAGCCCCAGCATTTT.

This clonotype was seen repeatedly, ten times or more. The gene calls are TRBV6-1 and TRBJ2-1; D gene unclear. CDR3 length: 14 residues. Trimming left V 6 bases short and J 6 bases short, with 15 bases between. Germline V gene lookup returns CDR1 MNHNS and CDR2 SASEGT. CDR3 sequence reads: CASSDLAFRNEQFF. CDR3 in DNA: TGTGCCAGCAGCGACTTGGCCTTTCGCAATGAGCAGTTCTTC.

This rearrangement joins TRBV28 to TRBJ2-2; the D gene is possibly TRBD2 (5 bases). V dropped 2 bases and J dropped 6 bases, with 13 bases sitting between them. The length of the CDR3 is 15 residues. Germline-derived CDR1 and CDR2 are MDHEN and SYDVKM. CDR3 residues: CASSLISGSAGELFF. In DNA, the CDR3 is TGTGCCAGCAGTTTAATCTCGGGGTCGGCCGGGGAGCTGTTTTTT.

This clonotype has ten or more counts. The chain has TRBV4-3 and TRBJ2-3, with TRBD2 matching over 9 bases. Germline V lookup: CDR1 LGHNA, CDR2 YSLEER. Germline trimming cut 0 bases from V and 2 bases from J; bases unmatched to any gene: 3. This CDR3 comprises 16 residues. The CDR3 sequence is CASSQDPSGDTDTQYF. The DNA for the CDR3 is TGCGCCAGCAGCCAAGATCCTAGCGGGGACACAGATACGCAGTATTTT.

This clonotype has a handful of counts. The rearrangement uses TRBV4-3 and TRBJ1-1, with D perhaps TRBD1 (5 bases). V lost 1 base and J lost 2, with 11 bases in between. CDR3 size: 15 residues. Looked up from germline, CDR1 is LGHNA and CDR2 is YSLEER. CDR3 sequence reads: CASSQVRGSNTEAFF. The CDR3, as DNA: TGCGCCAGCAGCCAAGTGCGGGGGAGCAACACTGAAGCTTTCTTT.

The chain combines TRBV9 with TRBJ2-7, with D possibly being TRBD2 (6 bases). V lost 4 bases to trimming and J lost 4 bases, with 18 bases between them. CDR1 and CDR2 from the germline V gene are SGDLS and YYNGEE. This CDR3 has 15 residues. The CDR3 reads CASSLGLASSYEQYF. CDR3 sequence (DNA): TGTGCCAGCAGCCTCGGGCTAGCGTCAAGTTACGAGCAGTACTTC.

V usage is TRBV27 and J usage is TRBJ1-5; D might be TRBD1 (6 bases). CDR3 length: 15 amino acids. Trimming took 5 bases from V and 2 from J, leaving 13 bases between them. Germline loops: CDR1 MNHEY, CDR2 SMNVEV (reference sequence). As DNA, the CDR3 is TGTGCCAGCAGTAACGGGGGCGCAGGCAATCAGCCCCAGCATTTT. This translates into CASSNGGAGNQPQHF.

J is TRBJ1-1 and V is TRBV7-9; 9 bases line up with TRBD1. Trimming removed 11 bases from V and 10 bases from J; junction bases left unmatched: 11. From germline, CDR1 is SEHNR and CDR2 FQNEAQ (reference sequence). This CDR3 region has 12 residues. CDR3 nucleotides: TGTGCCGGAGACGGGACAGGGCCTGCAGCTTTCTTT. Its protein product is CAGDGTGPAAFF.

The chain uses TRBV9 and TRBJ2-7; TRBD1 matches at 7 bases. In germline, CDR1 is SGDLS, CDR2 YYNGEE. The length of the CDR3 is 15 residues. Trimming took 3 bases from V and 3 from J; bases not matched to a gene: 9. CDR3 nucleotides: TGTGCCAGCAGCGCAAGCGACAGGGTGCTCTACGAGCAGTACTTC. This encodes CASSASDRVLYEQYF. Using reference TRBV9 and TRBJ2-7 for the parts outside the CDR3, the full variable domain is DSGVTQTPKHLITATGQRVTLRCSPRSGDLSVYWYQQSLDQGLQFLIQYYNGEERAKGNILERFSAQQFPDLHSELNLSSLELGDSALYFCASSASDRVLYEQYFGPGTRLTVT.

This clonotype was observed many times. CDR3 sequence reads: CASSHRAGRVGVEETQYF. The CDR3 region has the DNA TGTGCCAGCAGCCATCGTGCCGGGCGGGTGGGTGTGGAAGAGACCCAGTACTTC. V gene TRBV7-2 combines with J gene TRBJ2-5; tentatively, D is TRBD2 (5 bases). Trimming stripped 5 bases from V and 3 bases from J, with 25 bases between. Per germline, CDR1 SGHTA and CDR2 FQGNSA. CDR3 length equals 18 residues.

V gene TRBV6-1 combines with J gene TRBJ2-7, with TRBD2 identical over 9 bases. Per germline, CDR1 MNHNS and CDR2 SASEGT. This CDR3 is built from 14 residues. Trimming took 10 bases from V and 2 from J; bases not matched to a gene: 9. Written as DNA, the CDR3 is TGTGCCATCCGTCCCCTAGCGGGGCCCTACGAGCAGTACGTC. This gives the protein CAIRPLAGPYEQYV.

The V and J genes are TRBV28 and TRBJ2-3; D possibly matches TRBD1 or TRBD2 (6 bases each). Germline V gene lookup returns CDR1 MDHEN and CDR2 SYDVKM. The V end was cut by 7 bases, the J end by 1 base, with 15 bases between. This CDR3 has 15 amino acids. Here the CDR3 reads CASTDYGGRTDTQYF. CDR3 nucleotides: TGTGCCAGCACCGATTACGGGGGCCGCACAGATACGCAGTATTTT. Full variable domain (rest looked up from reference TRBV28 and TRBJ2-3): DVKVTQSSRYLVKRTGEKVFLECVQDMDHENMFWYRQDPGLGLRLIYFSYDVKMKEKGDIPEGYSVSREKKERFSLILESASTNQTSMYLCASTDYGGRTDTQYFGPGTRLTVL.

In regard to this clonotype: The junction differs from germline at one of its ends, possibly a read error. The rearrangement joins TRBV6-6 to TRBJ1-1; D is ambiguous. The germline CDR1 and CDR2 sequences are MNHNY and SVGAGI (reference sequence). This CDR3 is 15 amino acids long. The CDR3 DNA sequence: TGTGCCGGCAGTTACTCGCCCATGTCCAACACTGAAGCTTTCTTT. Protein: CAGSYSPMSNTEAFF.

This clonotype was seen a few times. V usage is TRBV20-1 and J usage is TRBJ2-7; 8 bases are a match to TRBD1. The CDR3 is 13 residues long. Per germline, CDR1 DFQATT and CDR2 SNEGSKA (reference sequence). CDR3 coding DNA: TGCAGTGCCAGAGACAGGGGCGCCCGGGAGCAGTACGTC. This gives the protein CSARDRGAREQYV.